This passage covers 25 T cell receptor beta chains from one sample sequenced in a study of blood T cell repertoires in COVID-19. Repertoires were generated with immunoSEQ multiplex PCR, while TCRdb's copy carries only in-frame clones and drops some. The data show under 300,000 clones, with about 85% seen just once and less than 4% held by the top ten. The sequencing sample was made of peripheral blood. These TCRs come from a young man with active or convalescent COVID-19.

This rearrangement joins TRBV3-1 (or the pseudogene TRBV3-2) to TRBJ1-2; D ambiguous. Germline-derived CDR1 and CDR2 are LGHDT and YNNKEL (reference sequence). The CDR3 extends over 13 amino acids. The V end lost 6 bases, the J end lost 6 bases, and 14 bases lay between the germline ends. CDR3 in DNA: TGTGCCAGCAGTCAAAGCCTCCAAGATGGCTACACCTTC. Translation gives CASSQSLQDGYTF.

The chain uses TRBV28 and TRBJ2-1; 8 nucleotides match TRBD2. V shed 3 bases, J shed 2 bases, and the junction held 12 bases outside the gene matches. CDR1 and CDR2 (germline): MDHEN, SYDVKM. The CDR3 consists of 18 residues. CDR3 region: CASSLLKGRREAYNEQFF. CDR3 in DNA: TGTGCCAGCAGTTTGTTGAAAGGAAGGCGGGAGGCCTACAATGAGCAGTTCTTC.

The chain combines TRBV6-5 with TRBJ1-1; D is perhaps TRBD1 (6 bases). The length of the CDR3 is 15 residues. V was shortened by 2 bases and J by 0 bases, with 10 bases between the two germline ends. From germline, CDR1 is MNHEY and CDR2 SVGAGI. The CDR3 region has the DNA TGTGCCAGCAGTTACCCCGGGACATTGAACACTGAAGCTTTCTTT. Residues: CASSYPGTLNTEAFF.

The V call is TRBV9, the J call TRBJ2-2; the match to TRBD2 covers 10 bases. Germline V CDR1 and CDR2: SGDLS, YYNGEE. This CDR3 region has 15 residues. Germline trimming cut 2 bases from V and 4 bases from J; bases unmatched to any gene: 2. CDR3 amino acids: CASSVLAGVTGELFF. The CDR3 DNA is TGTGCCAGCAGCGTCCTAGCGGGAGTCACCGGGGAGCTGTTTTTT.

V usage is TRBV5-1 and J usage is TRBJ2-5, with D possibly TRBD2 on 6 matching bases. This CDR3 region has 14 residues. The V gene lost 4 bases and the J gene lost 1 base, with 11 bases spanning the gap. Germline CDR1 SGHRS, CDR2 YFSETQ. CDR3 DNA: TGCGCCAGCAGCCGCGGGGCGTTCCAAGAGACCCAGTACTTC. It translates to CASSRGAFQETQYF.

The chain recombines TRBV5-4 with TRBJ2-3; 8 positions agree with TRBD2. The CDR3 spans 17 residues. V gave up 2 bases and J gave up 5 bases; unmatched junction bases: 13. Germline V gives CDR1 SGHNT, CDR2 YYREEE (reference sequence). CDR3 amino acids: CASSFLSAGGGKDTQYF. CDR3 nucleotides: TGTGCCAGCAGCTTTTTATCCGCGGGGGGCGGGAAAGATACGCAGTATTTT.

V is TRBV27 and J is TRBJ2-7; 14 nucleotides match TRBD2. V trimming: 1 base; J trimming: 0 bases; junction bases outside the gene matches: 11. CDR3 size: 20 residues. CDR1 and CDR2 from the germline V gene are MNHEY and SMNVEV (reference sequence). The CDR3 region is CASSLLSKIGTSGGSYEQYF. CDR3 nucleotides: TGTGCCAGCAGTTTATTAAGCAAAATCGGGACTAGCGGGGGCTCCTACGAGCAGTACTTC.

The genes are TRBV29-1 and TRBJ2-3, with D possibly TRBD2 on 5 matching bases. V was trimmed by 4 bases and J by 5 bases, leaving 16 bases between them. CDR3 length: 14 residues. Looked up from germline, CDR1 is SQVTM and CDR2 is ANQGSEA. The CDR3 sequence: CSVGGPGRRDTQYF. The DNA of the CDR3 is TGCAGCGTTGGAGGGCCGGGCCGACGAGATACGCAGTATTTT.

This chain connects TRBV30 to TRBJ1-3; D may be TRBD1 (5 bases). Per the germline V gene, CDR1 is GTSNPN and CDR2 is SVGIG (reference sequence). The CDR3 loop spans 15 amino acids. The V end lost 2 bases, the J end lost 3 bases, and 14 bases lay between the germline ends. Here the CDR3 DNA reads TGTGCCTGGAGTCCCGACCCAAGGGGTGGAAACACCATATATTTT. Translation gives CAWSPDPRGGNTIYF.

The CDR3 nucleotides read TGTGCCAGCAGCGTTACAGGGGCAGGTATGCTCACTGAAGCTTTCTTT. Translation: CASSVTGAGMLTEAFF. The chain links TRBV2 to TRBJ1-1, with TRBD1 identical over 7 bases. CDR1 and CDR2 from the germline V gene are SNHLY and FYNNEI. V trimming: 6 bases; J trimming: 4 bases; junction bases outside the gene matches: 14. CDR3 size: 16 residues. The variable domain in full, completed from reference TRBV2 and TRBJ1-1, reads EPEVTQTPSHQVTQMGQEVILRCVPISNHLYFYWYRQILGQKVEFLVSFYNNEISEKSEIFDDQFSVERPDGSNFTLKIRSTKLEDSAMYFCASSVTGAGMLTEAFFGQGTRLTVV.

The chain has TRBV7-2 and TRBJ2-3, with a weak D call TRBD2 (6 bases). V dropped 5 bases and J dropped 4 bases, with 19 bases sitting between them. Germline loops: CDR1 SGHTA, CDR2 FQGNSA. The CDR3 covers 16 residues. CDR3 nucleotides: TGTGCCAGCAGCCCCTCCGCGGGGCGGCGCCCAGATACGCAGTATTTT. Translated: CASSPSAGRRPDTQYF.

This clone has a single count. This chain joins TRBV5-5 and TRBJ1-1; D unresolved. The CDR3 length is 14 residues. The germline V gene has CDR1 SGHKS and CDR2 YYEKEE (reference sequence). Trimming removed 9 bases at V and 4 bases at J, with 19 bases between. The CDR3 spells CATGIWLGGTEAFF. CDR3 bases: TGTGCCACCGGGATTTGGTTGGGAGGCACTGAAGCTTTCTTT.

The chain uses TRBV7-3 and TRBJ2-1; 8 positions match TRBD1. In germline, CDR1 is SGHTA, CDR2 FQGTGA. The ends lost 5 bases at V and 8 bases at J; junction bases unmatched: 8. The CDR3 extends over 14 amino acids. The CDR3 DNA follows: TGTGCCAGCAGCCCCAGCGGACAGGGCTATGAGCAGTTCTTC. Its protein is CASSPSGQGYEQFF.

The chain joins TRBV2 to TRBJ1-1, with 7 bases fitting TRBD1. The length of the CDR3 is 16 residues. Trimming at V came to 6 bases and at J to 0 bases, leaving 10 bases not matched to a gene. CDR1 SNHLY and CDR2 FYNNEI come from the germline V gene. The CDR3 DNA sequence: TGTGCCAGCAGGAAGTATGGGACAGCGCTGAACACTGAAGCTTTCTTT. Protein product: CASRKYGTALNTEAFF.

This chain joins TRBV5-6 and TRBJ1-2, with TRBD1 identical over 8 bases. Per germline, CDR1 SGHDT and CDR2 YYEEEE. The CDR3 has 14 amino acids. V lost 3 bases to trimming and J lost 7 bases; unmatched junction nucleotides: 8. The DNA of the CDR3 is TGTGCCAGCAGCTCCCTCTGGACAGGGTTTGGCTACACCTTC. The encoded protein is CASSSLWTGFGYTF. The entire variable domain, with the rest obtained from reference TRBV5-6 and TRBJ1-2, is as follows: DAGVTQSPTHLIKTRGQQVTLRCSPKSGHDTVSWYQQALGQGPQFIFQYYEEEERQRGNFPDRFSGHQFPNYSSELNVNALLLGDSALYLCASSSLWTGFGYTFGSGTRLTVV.

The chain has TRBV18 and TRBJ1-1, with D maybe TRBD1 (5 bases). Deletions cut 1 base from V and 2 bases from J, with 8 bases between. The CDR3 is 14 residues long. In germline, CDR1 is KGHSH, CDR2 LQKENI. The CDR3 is CASSPRTPNTEAFF. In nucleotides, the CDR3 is TGTGCCAGCTCACCACGGACACCTAACACTGAAGCTTTCTTT.

The CDR3 reads CATSRVGVAYEQYF. The CDR3 nucleotides read TGTGCCACCAGCAGAGTGGGAGTTGCCTACGAGCAGTACTTC. The rearrangement uses TRBV15 and TRBJ2-7; D is possibly TRBD2 (5 bases). There are 14 residues in the CDR3. The germline V gene encodes CDR1 LNHNV and CDR2 YYDKDF (reference sequence). V was shortened by 1 base and J by 2 bases, with 9 bases between the two germline ends.

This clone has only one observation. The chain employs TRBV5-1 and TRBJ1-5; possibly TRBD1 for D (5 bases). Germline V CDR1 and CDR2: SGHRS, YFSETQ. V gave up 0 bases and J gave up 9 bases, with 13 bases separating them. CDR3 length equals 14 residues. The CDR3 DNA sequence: TGCGCCAGCAGCTTGGATGCAGGGTGGGGGCCCCAGCATTTT. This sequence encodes CASSLDAGWGPQHF.

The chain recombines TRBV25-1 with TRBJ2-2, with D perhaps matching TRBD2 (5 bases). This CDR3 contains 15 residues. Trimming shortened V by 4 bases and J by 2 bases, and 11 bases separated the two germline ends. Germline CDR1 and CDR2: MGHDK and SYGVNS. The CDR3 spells CASSASQDNTGELFF. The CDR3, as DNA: TGTGCCAGCAGTGCTAGCCAAGATAACACCGGGGAGCTGTTTTTT. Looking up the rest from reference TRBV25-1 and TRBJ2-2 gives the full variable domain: EADIYQTPRYLVIGTGKKITLECSQTMGHDKMYWYQQDPGMELHLIHYSYGVNSTEKGDLSSESTVSRIRTEHFPLTLESARPSHTSQYLCASSASQDNTGELFFGEGSRLTVL.

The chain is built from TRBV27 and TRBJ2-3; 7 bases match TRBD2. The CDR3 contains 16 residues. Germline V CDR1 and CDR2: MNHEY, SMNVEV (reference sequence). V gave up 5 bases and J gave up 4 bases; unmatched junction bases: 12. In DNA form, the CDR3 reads TGTGCCAGCAGTCCAGAGCGGGGCCACGTCGCAGATACGCAGTATTTT. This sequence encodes CASSPERGHVADTQYF.

In nucleotides, the CDR3 is TGTGCCAGCAGCCGGACAGGGGAGGCCAATCAGCCCCAGCATTTT. Translated, it gives CASSRTGEANQPQHF. The chain uses TRBV5-5 and TRBJ1-5, with 9 bases fitting TRBD1. Per the germline V gene, CDR1 is SGHKS and CDR2 is YYEKEE (reference sequence). The ends lost 4 bases at V and 3 bases at J; junction bases unmatched: 5. The CDR3 runs 15 residues.

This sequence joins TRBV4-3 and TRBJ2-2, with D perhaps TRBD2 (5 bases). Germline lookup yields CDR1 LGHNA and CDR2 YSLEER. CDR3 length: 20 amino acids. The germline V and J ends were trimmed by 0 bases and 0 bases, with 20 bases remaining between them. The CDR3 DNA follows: TGCGCCAGCAGCCAAGAAGGGTCTACGGGGAGATTGTCGAACACCGGGGAGCTGTTTTTT. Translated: CASSQEGSTGRLSNTGELFF.

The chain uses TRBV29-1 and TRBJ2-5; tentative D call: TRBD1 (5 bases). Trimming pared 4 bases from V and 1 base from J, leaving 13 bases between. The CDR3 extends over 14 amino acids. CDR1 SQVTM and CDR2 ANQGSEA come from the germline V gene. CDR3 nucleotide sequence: TGCAGCGTTGCCACAAGGGGTCTCCAAGAGACCCAGTACTTC. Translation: CSVATRGLQETQYF.

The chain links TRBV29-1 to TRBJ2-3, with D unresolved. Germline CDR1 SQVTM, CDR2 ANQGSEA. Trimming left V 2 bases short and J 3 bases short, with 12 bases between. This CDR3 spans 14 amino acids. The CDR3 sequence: CSVESILRTDTQYF. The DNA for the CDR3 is TGCAGCGTTGAAAGCATTTTGAGGACAGATACGCAGTATTTT.

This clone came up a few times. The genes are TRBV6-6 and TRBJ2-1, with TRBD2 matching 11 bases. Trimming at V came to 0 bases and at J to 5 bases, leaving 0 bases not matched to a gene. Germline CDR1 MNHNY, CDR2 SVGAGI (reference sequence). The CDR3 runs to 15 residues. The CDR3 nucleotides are TGTGCCAGCAGTTACTCGACTAGCGGGGACAATGAGCAGTTCTTC. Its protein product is CASSYSTSGDNEQFF.